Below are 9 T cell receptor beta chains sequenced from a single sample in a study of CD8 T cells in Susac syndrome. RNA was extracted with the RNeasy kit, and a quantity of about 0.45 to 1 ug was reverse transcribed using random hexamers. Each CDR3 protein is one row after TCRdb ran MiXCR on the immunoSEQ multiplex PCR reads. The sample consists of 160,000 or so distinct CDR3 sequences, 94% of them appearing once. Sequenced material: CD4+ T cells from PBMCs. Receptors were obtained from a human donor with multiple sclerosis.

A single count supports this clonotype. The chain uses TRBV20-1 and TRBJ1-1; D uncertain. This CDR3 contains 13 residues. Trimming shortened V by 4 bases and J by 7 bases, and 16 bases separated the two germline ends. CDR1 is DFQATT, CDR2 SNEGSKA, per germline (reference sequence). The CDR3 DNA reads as TGCAGTGCTATTCGTCTGGCGGCCGGTGAAGCTTTCTTT. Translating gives CSAIRLAAGEAFF.

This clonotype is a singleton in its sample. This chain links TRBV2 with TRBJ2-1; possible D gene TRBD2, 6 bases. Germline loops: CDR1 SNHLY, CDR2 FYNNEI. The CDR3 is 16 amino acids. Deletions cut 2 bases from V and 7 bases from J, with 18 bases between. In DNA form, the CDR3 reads TGTGCCAGCAGTGAATGGTTTGGGGTGGCGGGGAATGAGCAGTTCTTC. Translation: CASSEWFGVAGNEQFF.

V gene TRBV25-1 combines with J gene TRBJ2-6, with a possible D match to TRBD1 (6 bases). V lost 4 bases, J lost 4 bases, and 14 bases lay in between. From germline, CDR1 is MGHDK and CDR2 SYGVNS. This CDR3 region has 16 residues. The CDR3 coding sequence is TGTGCCAGCAGTGTCCGAGGCCAGGGGGGGGCCAACGTCCTGACTTTC. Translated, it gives CASSVRGQGGANVLTF.

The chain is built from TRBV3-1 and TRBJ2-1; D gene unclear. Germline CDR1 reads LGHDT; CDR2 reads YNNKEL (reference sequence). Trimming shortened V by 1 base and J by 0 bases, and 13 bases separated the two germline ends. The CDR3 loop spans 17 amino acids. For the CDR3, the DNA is TGTGCCAGCAGCCAAGCACCCGGTTCCTTCTCCTACAATGAGCAGTTCTTC. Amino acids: CASSQAPGSFSYNEQFF.

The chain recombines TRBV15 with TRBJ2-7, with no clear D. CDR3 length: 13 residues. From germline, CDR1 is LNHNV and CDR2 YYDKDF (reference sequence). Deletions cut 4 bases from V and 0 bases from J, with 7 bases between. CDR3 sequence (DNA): TGTGCCACCAGCATGGTGAGCTCCTACGAGCAGTACTTC. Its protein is CATSMVSSYEQYF.

The CDR3 loop reads CASSPRLAETQYF. The CDR3 DNA reads TGTGCCAGCAGTCCACGACTAGCGGAGACCCAGTACTTC. This chain links TRBV27 with TRBJ2-5; 8 bases fit TRBD2. CDR3 length: 13 residues. Unmatched junction bases numbered 4, after V lost 5 bases and J lost 5 bases. CDR1 and CDR2 from the germline V gene are MNHEY and SMNVEV (reference sequence).

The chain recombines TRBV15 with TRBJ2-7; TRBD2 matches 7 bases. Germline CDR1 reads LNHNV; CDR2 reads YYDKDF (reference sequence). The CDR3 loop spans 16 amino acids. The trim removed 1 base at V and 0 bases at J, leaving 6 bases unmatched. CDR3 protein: CATSRVGAGSSYEQYF. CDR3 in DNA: TGTGCCACCAGCAGAGTTGGAGCGGGGAGCTCCTACGAGCAGTACTTC.

The CDR3 sequence: CSATGQFYGYTF. The CDR3 DNA reads as TGCAGTGCTACGGGACAGTTCTATGGCTACACCTTC. V usage is TRBV20-1 and J usage is TRBJ1-2; the match to TRBD1 covers 7 bases. V lost 4 bases, J lost 4 bases, and 3 bases stayed unmatched. The length of the CDR3 is 12 residues. CDR1 is DFQATT, CDR2 SNEGSKA, per germline (reference sequence).

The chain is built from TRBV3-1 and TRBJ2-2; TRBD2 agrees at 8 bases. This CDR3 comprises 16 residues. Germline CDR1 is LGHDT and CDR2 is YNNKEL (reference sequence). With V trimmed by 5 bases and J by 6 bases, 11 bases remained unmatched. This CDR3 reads CASSSPGTRSSGELFF. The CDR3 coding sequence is TGTGCCAGCAGCTCCCCCGGGACTAGATCTTCCGGGGAGCTGTTTTTT. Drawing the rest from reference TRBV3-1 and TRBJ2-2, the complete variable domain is DTAVSQTPKYLVTQMGNDKSIKCEQNLGHDTMYWYKQDSKKFLKIMFSYNNKELIINETVPNRFSPKSPDKAHLNLHINSLELGDSAVYFCASSSPGTRSSGELFFGEGSRLTVL.